The entry below describes one TCR beta chain. The antigen is undetermined. One junction end does not reproduce the germline sequence, and a read error may be involved. The data are from a study of tumor and adjacent non-tumor tissue in lung cancer. The library came from three nested PCR rounds adapted from ARM-PCR protocols. TCRdb reanalysed the multiplex PCR reads using MiXCR and keeps one entry per CDR3 protein. The sample has around 210,000 distinct CDR3 sequences, 71% seen once. The template was RNA from unsorted bulk tissue. Findings of the study overall: In normal lung, the top 100 clones were significantly more dominant than in tumor.

Sequencing was carried out using lung tumor tissue. This clonotype originated in a man between 60 and 75 years old with non-small cell lung cancer.

This CDR3 is CASTLERAGELFF. As DNA, the CDR3 is TGTGCCAGCACCTTAGAGAGGGCCGGGGAGTTGTTTTTT. This sequence joins TRBV11-2 and TRBJ2-2; a possible D gene is TRBD2 (5 bases). The CDR3 sequence is 13 residues long. CDR1 is SGHAT, CDR2 FQNNGV, per germline.